The entry below gives a single T cell receptor beta chain sequence along with its context. This sample stems from a study of cytomegalovirus exposure and HLA in healthy donors. Study as a whole: Among around 180 million T cells, an earlier analysis found around 100 million unique TCR beta sequences.

Per the germline V gene, CDR1 is ENHRY and CDR2 is SYGVKD. The CDR3 is 14 amino acids. The V and J ends lost 7 bases and 2 bases, in that order; junction bases with no gene match: 1. The study ran its PCR with 60 Vbeta and 13 Jbeta primers. The repertoire was sequenced with immunoSEQ multiplex PCR; TCRdb's copy has only in-frame clones and lacks some. The table shows 250,000 to 350,000 clones, with 70% to 90% occurring only once. The donors gave bone marrow, and they were healthy. The genes are TRBV10-3 and TRBJ2-1; 11 nucleotides agree with TRBD1. Source material: PBMCs. The sequence was obtained from a woman aged 18 to 35 in good health and CMV-seronegative. The CDR3 sequence is CAITGQGAYNEQFF. CDR3 bases: TGTGCCATCACGGGACAGGGGGCCTACAATGAGCAGTTCTTC.